This T cell receptor (beta chain) was documented in a study of cytomegalovirus exposure and HLA in healthy donors. Study background: Among several hundred genotyped donors, around 81% fell in the Caucasian-associated ancestry cluster. Study-level results: Later on, an analysis found that several of the most significant clusters appeared to be linked to common viral pathogens, which included parvovirus B19.

Trimming removed 0 bases at V and 0 bases at J, with 11 bases between. The CDR3 spans 17 residues. Germline-derived CDR1 and CDR2 are SGHAT and FQNNGV. The donors gave bone marrow, and they were healthy. Primers: 60 Vbeta forward and 13 Jbeta reverse. Sequenced by immunoSEQ multiplex PCR; TCRdb stores in-frame clones only, minus some. This table lists around 100,000 clones. In regard to this clone: As yet, its antigen is unknown.

The chain is built from TRBV11-2 and TRBJ2-2, with a weak D call TRBD1 (6 bases). The sequence was collected from a man in his forties or fifties in good health and CMV-seronegative. Source material: PBMCs. The CDR3 DNA is TGTGCCAGCAGCTTAGACCCCGGGACACCGAACACCGGGGAGCTGTTTTTT. This codes for CASSLDPGTPNTGELFF.